This T cell receptor beta chain was documented in a study of post-analysis software for immune sequencing data (dated by TCRdb to 2014 to 2015). Study-wide context: Recorded disease courses included relapsing-remitting, secondary progressive and progressive-relapsing multiple sclerosis, with some patients lacking subtype annotation. The patient repertoires were set against approximately 10 previously published healthy control repertoires from donors whose ages ranged from roughly 6 to 26 years. A subset of samples was prepared in parallel using single-end sample barcoding, then pooled and co-amplified after Illumina adapter ligation. The paper as a whole reports these results and caveats: Four or five TRBV segments, including TRBV5-6, TRBV5-1 and TRBV20-1, were significantly more frequent in patients than controls. The multiple sclerosis patient group was slightly younger than the control group. Direct clustering with F measure showed strong co-clustering of samples prepared in the same batch, prompting a batch-effect correction. Compared with controls, multiple sclerosis patients had significantly lower normalized Chao1 diversity, a finding suggesting substantial peripheral T-cell clonal expansion.

This clonotype was seen only a few times. The antigen it recognizes is unknown. No much larger clone is present one base from it, and per-base qualities are unavailable. The library was produced with PCR. Data came from an Illumina HiSeq 2500. To reduce PCR and sequencing biases, unique molecular identifiers were incorporated into the TCR beta cDNA libraries. Per 1 to 10 million input T cells, approximately 500,000 cDNA molecules were obtained, such that each molecule approximated one T cell. The same protocol used for the earlier healthy control dataset was applied to prepare and sequence the patient libraries. Within a given batch, samples were prepared together, multiplexed and sequenced on the same HiSeq lane. On the study's bioinformatics: MIGEC was used to process the raw barcoded reads, and molecular identifier groups with only a single read were discarded before consensus assembly and CDR3 extraction. VDJtools was used for post-analysis of the clonotype tables, and diversity was normalized by down-sampling every dataset to the size of the smallest sample. Repertoire overlap clustering matched CDR3 amino acid but not nucleotide sequences to correct batch-related cross-sample contamination. The public reads were reanalyzed by TCRdb: fastp trimming at Q25, MiXCR alignment, in-frame beta chains only. Rows matching on CDR3 protein sequence are summarized as one entry with the most common DNA and genes. These V and J calls originate from TCRdb's pipeline instead of the authors' own analysis. This sample has about 820,000 distinct CDR3 sequences in its table, and roughly 50% of those were observed once. In total, the top ten clones hold 4.6% of the sample.

To demonstrate the VDJtools post-analysis software, the study profiled TCR beta repertoires from the peripheral blood of about a dozen young patients with multiple sclerosis. Multiple sclerosis patients were children and adolescents aged roughly 6 to 16 years. Trimming costs V 6 bases and J 5 bases, and their ends lie 14 bases apart. The CDR3 holds 14 amino acids from the cysteine to the phenylalanine. The kept DNA is CDR3 alone, 42 bases in frame from the first base. In this chain, TRBV12-3 or TRBV12-4 is recombined with TRBJ1-5; a tentative D match to TRBD1 spans 6 bases. What was sequenced was blood. This clonotype originated in a girl between 5 and 17 years old with multiple sclerosis. This receptor has the CDR3 CASSPGQTYQPQHF. Read as DNA, the sequence is TGTGCCAGCAGCCCAGGACAGACCTATCAGCCCCAGCATTTT.